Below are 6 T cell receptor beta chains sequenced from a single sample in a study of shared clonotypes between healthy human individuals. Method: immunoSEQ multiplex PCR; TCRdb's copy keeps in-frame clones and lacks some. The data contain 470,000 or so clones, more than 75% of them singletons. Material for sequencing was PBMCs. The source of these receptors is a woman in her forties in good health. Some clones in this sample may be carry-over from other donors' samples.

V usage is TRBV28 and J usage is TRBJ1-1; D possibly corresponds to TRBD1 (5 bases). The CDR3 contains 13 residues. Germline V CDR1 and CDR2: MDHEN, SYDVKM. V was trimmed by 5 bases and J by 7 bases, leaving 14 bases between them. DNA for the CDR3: TGTGCCAGCAGTATCCCAGGGTGGGGTGAAGCTTTCTTT. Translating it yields CASSIPGWGEAFF.

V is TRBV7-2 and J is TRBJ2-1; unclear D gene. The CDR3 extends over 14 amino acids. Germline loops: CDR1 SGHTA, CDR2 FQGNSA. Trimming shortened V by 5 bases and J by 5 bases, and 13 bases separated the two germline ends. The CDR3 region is CASSLGLRNNEQFF. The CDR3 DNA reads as TGTGCCAGCAGCCTCGGATTAAGAAACAATGAGCAGTTCTTC.

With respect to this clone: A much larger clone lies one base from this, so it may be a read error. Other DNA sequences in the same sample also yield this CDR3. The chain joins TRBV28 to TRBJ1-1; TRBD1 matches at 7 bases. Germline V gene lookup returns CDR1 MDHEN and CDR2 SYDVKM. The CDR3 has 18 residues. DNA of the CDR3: TGTGCCAGCAGTTTGAGGCAGGGGGTAGTTTACACGAGCACTGAAGCTTTCTTC. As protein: CASSLRQGVVYTSTEAFF.

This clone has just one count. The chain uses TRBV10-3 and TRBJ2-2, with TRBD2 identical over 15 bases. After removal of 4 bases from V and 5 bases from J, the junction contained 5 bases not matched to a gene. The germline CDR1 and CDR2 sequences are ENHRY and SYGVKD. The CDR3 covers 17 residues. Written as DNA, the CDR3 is TGTGCCATCAGTGGGACTAGCGGGAGGGCCGGGACCGGGGAGCTGTTTTTT. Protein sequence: CAISGTSGRAGTGELFF.

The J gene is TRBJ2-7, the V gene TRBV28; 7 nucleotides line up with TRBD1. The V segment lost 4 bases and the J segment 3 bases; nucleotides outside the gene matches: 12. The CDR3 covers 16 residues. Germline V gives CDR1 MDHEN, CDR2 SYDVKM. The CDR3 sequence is CASSSPFRQGGYEQYF. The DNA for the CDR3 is TGTGCCAGCAGTTCCCCTTTCAGACAGGGTGGCTACGAGCAGTACTTC. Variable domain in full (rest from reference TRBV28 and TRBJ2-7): DVKVTQSSRYLVKRTGEKVFLECVQDMDHENMFWYRQDPGLGLRLIYFSYDVKMKEKGDIPEGYSVSREKKERFSLILESASTNQTSMYLCASSSPFRQGGYEQYFGPGTRLTVT.

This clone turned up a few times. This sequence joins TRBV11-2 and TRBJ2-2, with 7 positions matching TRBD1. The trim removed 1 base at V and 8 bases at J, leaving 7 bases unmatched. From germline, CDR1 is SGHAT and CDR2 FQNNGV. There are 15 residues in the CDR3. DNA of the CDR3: TGTGCCAGCAGCTTAGGTTACAGGGGAGCGGGGGAGCTGTTTTTT. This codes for CASSLGYRGAGELFF.